What follows describes a single T cell receptor beta chain. Antigen: not known. The source of the sample is a study of shared clonotypes between healthy human individuals. Study context: Every donor yielded three CD4 naive, three CD4 memory, two CD8 naive and one CD8 memory plate. General study results and limits: Some clonotypes were shared by all four sorted-subset donors, while others were not shared. The non-shared ones had lower generation probabilities than the shared ones. A generally larger estimated richness was seen in naive subsets than in memory subsets.

Source study methods: Junction-only immunoSEQ data arrived without quality scores, meaning filtering differed. Data came from immunoSEQ multiplex PCR; TCRdb stores just in-frame clones and leaves some out. Clonal size and the V and J genes are those of that table, whereas D and trimming came from the DNA. The table has about 1.5 million clones, approximately 96% seen once; the top ten hold 1% to 1.5%. Trimming took 0 bases from V and 6 from J, leaving 15 bases between them. Germline loops: CDR1 SGDLS, CDR2 YYNGEE. The CDR3 sequence is 16 residues long. V is TRBV9 and J is TRBJ2-2; perhaps D is TRBD1 or TRBD2 (6 bases each). This sequence was found in a man under 40 in good health. The sequencing sample was made of naive CD4+ T cells sorted from blood. The subset here: CD45RA+ positively selected. The CDR3 sequence is CASSVEGGVGPGELFF. The CDR3, as DNA: TGTGCCAGCAGCGTAGAGGGGGGAGTAGGACCCGGGGAGCTGTTTTTT.